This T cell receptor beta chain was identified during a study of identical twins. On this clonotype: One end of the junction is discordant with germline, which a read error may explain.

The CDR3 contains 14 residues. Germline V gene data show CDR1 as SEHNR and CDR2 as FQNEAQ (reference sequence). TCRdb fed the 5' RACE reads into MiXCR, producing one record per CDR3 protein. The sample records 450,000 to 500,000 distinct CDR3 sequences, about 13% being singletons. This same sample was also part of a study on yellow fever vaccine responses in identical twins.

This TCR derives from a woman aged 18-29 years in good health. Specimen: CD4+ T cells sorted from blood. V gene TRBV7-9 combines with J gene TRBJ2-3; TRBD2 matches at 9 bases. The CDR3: CASSPGTSRDTQYF. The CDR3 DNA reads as TGTGCCAGCAGCCCAGGGACTAGCAGAGATACGCAGTATTTT.